These 25 T cell receptor beta chains were all obtained from the same sample, sequenced in a study of cytomegalovirus exposure and HLA in healthy donors. The assay was immunoSEQ multiplex PCR, and TCRdb's table has in-frame clones only and misses some. The profile shows some 290,000 clones, approximately 86% of them singletons. The material sequenced was PBMCs. The source is a man aged 25-40 years in good health and CMV-seronegative.

The chain joins TRBV11-2 to TRBJ1-5, with D perhaps TRBD1 (5 bases). The V end was cut by 1 base, the J end by 1 base, with 8 bases between. This CDR3 is 15 amino acids long. Germline CDR1 is SGHAT and CDR2 is FQNNGV. The DNA of the CDR3 is TGTGCCAGCAGCTTAGGAGCAGGGAGCAATCAGCCCCAGCATTTT. Residues: CASSLGAGSNQPQHF.

A note on this clone: This CDR3 is also generated by other DNA sequences in the sample. The chain has TRBV6-5 and TRBJ2-7; 7 positions match TRBD1. V trimming: 0 bases; J trimming: 0 bases; junction bases outside the gene matches: 5. Looked up from germline, CDR1 is MNHEY and CDR2 is SVGAGI. The CDR3 runs to 16 residues. The CDR3 reads CASSYSRRQGSYEQYF. The CDR3 DNA reads as TGTGCCAGCAGTTACTCGAGGCGACAGGGCTCCTACGAGCAGTACTTC.

The rearrangement joins TRBV4-1 to TRBJ1-2; 7 bases are a match to TRBD1. After removal of 0 bases from V and 5 bases from J, the junction contained 6 bases not matched to a gene. There are 15 residues in the CDR3. Germline CDR1 MGHRA, CDR2 YSYEKL. CDR3 nucleotide sequence: TGCGCCAGCAGCCAAGAAGGGGCAGGGGGGTATGGCTACACCTTC. Translating gives CASSQEGAGGYGYTF.

CDR3 region: CASSEGRGALRVEYF. As DNA, the CDR3 is TGTGCCAGCAGTGAAGGCAGGGGAGCCCTACGAGTGGAGTACTTC. The V gene is TRBV6-1, the J gene TRBJ2-7; D might be TRBD1 (6 bases). With 1 base removed from V and 11 bases from J, the gap between germline ends came to 21 bases. The CDR3 extends over 15 amino acids. CDR1 is MNHNS and CDR2 is SASEGT in the germline V gene.

The chain carries TRBV5-6 and TRBJ2-3; 7 bases line up with TRBD2. This CDR3 has 15 residues. The germline CDR1 and CDR2 sequences are SGHDT and YYEEEE. V dropped 0 bases and J dropped 4; count of bases not matched to a gene: 5. CDR3 in amino acids: CASSLVGLVSDTQYF. DNA for the CDR3: TGTGCCAGCAGCTTGGTTGGACTAGTATCAGATACGCAGTATTTT.

This chain links TRBV7-2 with TRBJ1-4; TRBD1 agrees at 7 bases. Per germline, CDR1 SGHTA and CDR2 FQGNSA. J was trimmed by 8 bases and V by 7 bases; bases with no gene match: 10. CDR3 length: 14 residues. The CDR3 loop reads CASNQGQVREKLFF. CDR3 nucleotides: TGTGCCAGCAATCAAGGACAGGTCCGAGAAAAACTGTTTTTT.

V usage is TRBV2 and J usage is TRBJ2-2, with 8 positions matching TRBD2. CDR3 length: 16 amino acids. Trimming cost V 4 bases and J 5 bases; bases outside gene matches: 9. Germline CDR1 and CDR2: SNHLY and FYNNEI. The CDR3 here is CASSGVSGAETGELFF. Here the CDR3 DNA reads TGTGCCAGCAGTGGCGTTAGCGGGGCGGAGACCGGGGAGCTGTTTTTT.

The rearrangement uses TRBV7-2 and TRBJ2-4; TRBD2 matches 10 bases. The trim removed 5 bases at V and 9 bases at J, leaving 7 bases unmatched. The germline V gene has CDR1 SGHTA and CDR2 FQGNSA. The CDR3 contains 14 residues. CDR3 in DNA: TGTGCCAGCAGCCCAGCGGGGGGGCCGAGCATTCAGTACTTC. Protein sequence: CASSPAGGPSIQYF.

The chain is built from TRBV6-4 and TRBJ2-1; TRBD2 agrees at 10 bases. This CDR3 comprises 15 residues. Germline V gene lookup returns CDR1 MRHNA and CDR2 SNTAGT. V shed 4 bases, J shed 5 bases, and the junction held 5 bases outside the gene matches. The CDR3 DNA sequence: TGTGCCAGCAGTGCCGGGACTAGCGTGAACAATGAGCAGTTCTTC. It codes for CASSAGTSVNNEQFF.

The chain joins TRBV18 to TRBJ2-2; D is unclear. Germline V CDR1 and CDR2: KGHSH, LQKENI. The CDR3 is 15 amino acids. V was clipped by 1 base and J by 2 bases, with 8 bases between them. CDR3 amino acids: CASSPQNSNTGELFF. CDR3 DNA sequence: TGTGCCAGCTCACCACAGAATAGCAACACCGGGGAGCTGTTTTTT.

The chain links TRBV10-3 to TRBJ1-1; tentative D call: TRBD1 (5 bases). Germline V lookup: CDR1 ENHRY, CDR2 SYGVKD. V was shortened by 6 bases and J by 1 base, with 12 bases between the two germline ends. The CDR3 is 14 amino acids. The CDR3 DNA is TGTGCCATCAGGGCGACAGAACAGAACACTGAAGCTTTCTTT. As protein: CAIRATEQNTEAFF.

This chain connects TRBV14 to TRBJ2-2; D uncertain. V gave up 0 bases and J gave up 1 base, with 6 bases separating them. In germline, CDR1 is SGHDN, CDR2 FVKESK. CDR3 length: 15 amino acids. The CDR3 region has the DNA TGTGCCAGCAGCCAAGACAGGTGGAACACCGGGGAGCTGTTTTTT. Translated: CASSQDRWNTGELFF.

The V and J genes are TRBV7-2 and TRBJ1-1; unclear D gene. V was shortened by 1 base and J by 2 bases, with 5 bases between the two germline ends. This CDR3 has 13 amino acids. CDR1 and CDR2 (germline): SGHTA, FQGNSA. The CDR3 protein is CASSLDRNTEAFF. In DNA, the CDR3 is TGTGCCAGCAGCTTAGACAGAAACACTGAAGCTTTCTTT.

This clone was seen a handful of times. The chain uses TRBV7-9 and TRBJ2-7, with a tentative D call TRBD1 (5 bases). CDR3 length: 13 amino acids. The germline V and J ends were trimmed by 5 bases and 3 bases, with 11 bases remaining between them. Per the germline V gene, CDR1 is SEHNR and CDR2 is FQNEAQ (reference sequence). The CDR3 nucleotides are TGTGCCAGCAGCCCACGACAGTTCTACGAGCAGTACTTC. This codes for CASSPRQFYEQYF.

This clone was seen a handful of times. The CDR3 here is CASSMMGHRDNSPLHF. The CDR3 DNA reads TGTGCCAGTAGTATGATGGGACACAGGGACAATTCACCCCTCCACTTT. The chain employs TRBV19 and TRBJ1-6, with D perhaps matching TRBD1 (6 bases). With 3 bases removed from V and 7 bases from J, the gap between germline ends came to 16 bases. Per germline, CDR1 LNHDA and CDR2 SQIVND (reference sequence). CDR3 length: 16 residues. The variable domain in full, completed from reference TRBV19 and TRBJ1-6, reads DGGITQSPKYLFRKEGQNVTLSCEQNLNHDAMYWYRQDPGQGLRLIYYSQIVNDFQKGDIAEGYSVSREKKESFPLTVTSAQKNPTAFYLCASSMMGHRDNSPLHFGNGTRLTVT.

This chain connects TRBV18 to TRBJ2-1; TRBD2 matches 14 bases. The CDR3 extends over 17 amino acids. V trimming: 4 bases; J trimming: 7 bases; junction bases outside the gene matches: 9. Germline values: CDR1 KGHSH, CDR2 LQKENI. In nucleotides, the CDR3 is TGTGCCAGCTCACTGATGACTAGCGGGGGGGCCTCAAATGAGCAGTTCTTC. Translation: CASSLMTSGGASNEQFF.

This clone has only a few counts. CDR3 bases: TGTGCCAGCAGATTGGGGCACGACCAGGACTACACCTTC. It translates to CASRLGHDQDYTF. The chain carries TRBV6-1 and TRBJ1-2, with D possibly matching TRBD1 (5 bases). Germline V lookup: CDR1 MNHNS, CDR2 SASEGT. The CDR3 runs to 13 residues. The V and J ends lost 6 bases and 10 bases respectively, with 18 bases between them.

The chain combines TRBV27 with TRBJ2-2, with TRBD1 matching 8 bases. Germline loops: CDR1 MNHEY, CDR2 SMNVEV (reference sequence). CDR3 length equals 17 residues. J lost 5 bases, V lost 2 bases, and 10 bases had no gene match. The CDR3 here is CASSLAGGRGRTGELFF. The CDR3 DNA follows: TGTGCCAGCAGTTTAGCGGGTGGCAGGGGGCGGACCGGGGAGCTGTTTTTT.

The rearrangement links TRBV13 to TRBJ1-1, with D uncertain. This CDR3 has 14 residues. Deletions cut 4 bases from V and 2 bases from J, with 11 bases between. From germline, CDR1 is PRHDT and CDR2 FYEKMQ (reference sequence). The CDR3 is CASSSRGRNTEAFF. CDR3 in DNA: TGTGCCAGCAGCTCGCGAGGCCGAAACACTGAAGCTTTCTTT.

This clone was picked up one time. V is TRBV4-2 and J is TRBJ1-1, with a weak D call TRBD1 (5 bases). The CDR3 consists of 15 residues. CDR1 LGHNA and CDR2 YNFKEQ come from the germline V gene. V lost 0 bases, J lost 5 bases, and 13 bases lay in between. CDR3 protein: CASSQESRAQTEAFF. Here the CDR3 DNA reads TGTGCCAGCAGCCAAGAAAGCAGGGCGCAGACTGAAGCTTTCTTT.

The chain is built from TRBV7-2 and TRBJ2-3; 10 bases agree with TRBD2. Looked up from germline, CDR1 is SGHTA and CDR2 is FQGNSA. With 1 base clipped from V and 3 bases from J, the junction kept 7 bases outside the gene matches. This CDR3 is built from 17 residues. CDR3 in amino acids: CASSLGHSGGATDTQYF. The DNA of the CDR3 is TGTGCCAGCAGCTTAGGCCACAGCGGGGGGGCGACAGATACGCAGTATTTT.

The chain uses TRBV7-8 and TRBJ2-7; D possibly corresponds to TRBD2 (6 bases). Trimming cost V 1 base and J 3 bases, with 13 bases left between them. The CDR3 runs 15 residues. The V gene's germline CDR1 is SGHVS and CDR2 FQNEAQ. The CDR3 DNA follows: TGTGCCAGCAGCTTAGATCCGGGACTGGGCTACGAGCAGTACTTC. Its protein is CASSLDPGLGYEQYF.

The gene calls are TRBV6-5 and TRBJ2-1, with D perhaps TRBD1 (6 bases). V was cut by 5 bases and J by 4 bases, with 9 bases left in between. This CDR3 has 13 amino acids. Per the germline V gene, CDR1 is MNHEY and CDR2 is SVGAGI. Written as DNA, the CDR3 is TGTGCCAGCAGTCGGACAGATTACAATGAGCAGTTCTTC. This codes for CASSRTDYNEQFF.

V and J are TRBV9 and TRBJ2-1; no definite D call. This CDR3 region has 12 residues. Germline CDR1 reads SGDLS; CDR2 reads YYNGEE. The ends were cut back, 0 bases at V and 6 bases at J, with 4 bases in the middle. The CDR3 DNA sequence: TGTGCCAGCAGCGTAGACAGCAATGAGCAGTTCTTC. Translating gives CASSVDSNEQFF. Using reference TRBV9 and TRBJ2-1 for the parts outside the CDR3, the full variable domain is DSGVTQTPKHLITATGQRVTLRCSPRSGDLSVYWYQQSLDQGLQFLIQYYNGEERAKGNILERFSAQQFPDLHSELNLSSLELGDSALYFCASSVDSNEQFFGPGTRLTVL.

The V call is TRBV19, the J call TRBJ1-2, with D perhaps TRBD1 (6 bases). This CDR3 is 15 amino acids long. The V end was cut by 7 bases, the J end by 4 bases, with 19 bases between. Germline V CDR1 and CDR2: LNHDA, SQIVND (reference sequence). CDR3 DNA sequence: TGTGCCAGTACATTTTATGGGGACACCTTCTATGGCTACACCTTC. Amino acids: CASTFYGDTFYGYTF. The full variable domain, completed using reference TRBV19 and TRBJ1-2, is DGGITQSPKYLFRKEGQNVTLSCEQNLNHDAMYWYRQDPGQGLRLIYYSQIVNDFQKGDIAEGYSVSREKKESFPLTVTSAQKNPTAFYLCASTFYGDTFYGYTFGSGTRLTVV.